What follows are 13 T cell receptor beta chains derived from one specimen sequenced in a study of tumor-infiltrating lymphocytes in localized non-small cell lung cancer. Data came from immunoSEQ multiplex PCR; TCRdb stores just in-frame clones and leaves some out. The repertoire holds about 14,000 clones, about 74% seen once, with roughly an eighth in the top ten. The sample taken for sequencing was uninvolved lung tissue not adjacent to the tumor. These receptors all come from a human donor with non-small cell lung cancer.

The chain joins TRBV4-3 to TRBJ1-4; no clear D gene. Trimming removed 4 bases from V and 8 bases from J, with 17 bases in between. Per the germline V gene, CDR1 is LGHNA and CDR2 is YSLEER. CDR3 length equals 15 residues. The CDR3 sequence is CASSPGGSTREKLFF. The CDR3 DNA is TGCGCCAGCAGCCCGGGCGGGAGTACCAGGGAAAAACTGTTTTTT.

A few counts support this clone. The V and J genes are TRBV6-5 and TRBJ1-2; TRBD1 matches 7 bases. V lost 2 bases, J lost 4 bases, and 7 bases stayed unmatched. This CDR3 has 15 residues. The germline V gene encodes CDR1 MNHEY and CDR2 SVGAGI. The CDR3 spells CASSYGVGGLYGYTF. CDR3 DNA sequence: TGTGCCAGCAGTTACGGGGTAGGGGGCCTCTATGGCTACACCTTC.

This clone was detected once. The genes are TRBV19 and TRBJ2-5; 10 bases match TRBD1. The CDR3 is 15 residues long. Germline CDR1 and CDR2: LNHDA and SQIVND (reference sequence). V was clipped by 5 bases and J by 4 bases; unmatched bases: 7. CDR3 DNA: TGTGCCAGTAGTCCAGGGACAGGGGTAGGAGAGACCCAGTACTTC. This codes for CASSPGTGVGETQYF.

The chain links TRBV12-5 to TRBJ1-5; D might be TRBD1 (6 bases). The CDR3 has 15 residues. Trimming stripped 3 bases from V and 1 base from J, with 10 bases between. The germline CDR1 and CDR2 sequences are LGHNT and FRNRAP. The chain's CDR3 is CASGFPDRSNQPQHF. DNA of the CDR3: TGTGCTAGTGGTTTCCCGGACAGAAGCAATCAGCCCCAGCATTTT.

J is TRBJ2-1 and V is TRBV5-1; D ambiguous. The CDR3 has 15 residues. V lost 2 bases, J lost 5 bases, and 14 bases lay in between. Per the germline V gene, CDR1 is SGHRS and CDR2 is YFSETQ. CDR3 sequence (DNA): TGCGCCAGCAGCTTATTAGAGAACAGCCACAATGAGCAGTTCTTC. It is translated as CASSLLENSHNEQFF.

The chain couples TRBV6-6 to TRBJ2-7, with D maybe TRBD2 (5 bases). Germline loops: CDR1 MNHNY, CDR2 SVGAGI (reference sequence). V lost 3 bases to trimming and J lost 3 bases, with 6 bases between them. The CDR3 extends over 12 amino acids. The CDR3 DNA follows: TGTGCCAGCAGTTATGGACTCTACGAGCAGTACTTC. Protein product: CASSYGLYEQYF.

The CDR3 here is CASSQDRFNQPQHF. In DNA form, the CDR3 reads TGCGCCAGCAGCCAAGATCGGTTCAATCAGCCCCAGCATTTT. The chain carries TRBV4-3 and TRBJ1-5; D gene unclear. This CDR3 is 14 amino acids long. The ends were cut back, 0 bases at V and 3 bases at J, with 6 bases in the middle. Germline V CDR1 and CDR2: LGHNA, YSLEER.

The chain carries TRBV7-6 and TRBJ2-7; tentatively, D is TRBD2 (6 bases). In germline, CDR1 is SGHVS, CDR2 FNYEAQ. This CDR3 comprises 15 residues. Trimming stripped 5 bases from V and 7 bases from J, with 21 bases between. Here the CDR3 reads CASSITGGTTGEQYF. DNA for the CDR3: TGTGCCAGCAGCATCACCGGGGGAACGACGGGGGAGCAGTACTTC.

This rearrangement joins TRBV7-2 to TRBJ2-7; a weak D match, TRBD1 (6 bases). V was shortened by 5 bases and J by 6 bases, with 23 bases between the two germline ends. Germline loops: CDR1 SGHTA, CDR2 FQGNSA. This CDR3 region has 16 residues. The CDR3 region has the DNA TGTGCCAGCAGCCAGACAGGCGCGGACCCCCTGGGCGAGCAGTACTTC. Translated: CASSQTGADPLGEQYF.

The chain is built from TRBV6-5 and TRBJ2-7; weak D call: TRBD1 (6 bases). The CDR3 covers 15 residues. The germline gives CDR1 MNHEY, CDR2 SVGAGI. V was clipped by 5 bases and J by 3 bases, with 17 bases between them. CDR3 bases: TGTGCCAGCAGTCAGGACAGACCAATCTTCTACGAGCAGTACTTC. This translates into CASSQDRPIFYEQYF.

The V and J genes are TRBV6-1 and TRBJ1-1; D gene uncertain. The CDR3 is made up of 13 amino acids. V lost 6 bases, J lost 1 base, and 9 bases lay in between. CDR1 and CDR2 from the germline V gene are MNHNS and SASEGT. The CDR3 DNA sequence: TGTGCCAGCAGGAGCACAGCGAACACTGAAGCTTTCTTT. It codes for CASRSTANTEAFF.

The rearrangement joins TRBV10-1 to TRBJ2-7; D might be TRBD1 or TRBD2, each matching 6 bases. Germline V CDR1 and CDR2: WNHNN, SYGVQD (reference sequence). The CDR3 has 15 residues. The V end lost 2 bases, the J end lost 1 base, and 12 bases lay between the germline ends. The CDR3 nucleotides are TGCGCCAGCAGTGAGGGAACAGGGAGGTCCTACGAGCAGTACTTC. Translation: CASSEGTGRSYEQYF.

The chain carries TRBV7-2 and TRBJ2-7; D might be TRBD1 (6 bases). The CDR3 consists of 13 residues. V dropped 7 bases and J dropped 6 bases, with 16 bases sitting between them. The germline V gene has CDR1 SGHTA and CDR2 FQGNSA. The CDR3 DNA sequence: TGTGCCAGCACCCTAGGGGCAGGGGTCGAGCAGTACTTC. This gives the protein CASTLGAGVEQYF.